A single T cell receptor (beta chain) is shown here with its context. Per the germline V gene, CDR1 is DFQATT and CDR2 is SNEGSKA (reference sequence). The length of the CDR3 is 14 residues. V gave up 3 bases and J gave up 2 bases, with 14 bases separating them. The sample is drawn from a study of T-cell memory formation after mild COVID-19. TCRdb re-analysed the 5' RACE reads in MiXCR, keeping a single row per CDR3 protein. The sample comprises more than 100,000 distinct CDR3 sequences, about 17% of which are singletons, and about 5.2% rests with the top ten. The chain couples TRBV20-1 to TRBJ2-7; D unresolved. This sequence was found in a man between 18 and 29 years old who had mild COVID-19 (a few samples of this study predate the infection). Cell type and time point are not known. The sequenced material came from PBMCs or a T cell subset sorted from them (not recorded which). The DNA for the CDR3 is TGCAGTGCTAGGATCTTAACAGAGCCCTACGAGCAGTACTTC. Translation gives CSARILTEPYEQYF.